This section outlines one T cell receptor (beta chain) sequence together with its context. What antigen it recognizes has not been identified. With only one base between it and a far larger clone, this is likely a read error. Other DNA sequences from this sample encode an identical CDR3 as well. The donors were healthy, HIV-negative adults who had no recently reported acute infections or vaccinations. Only Caucasian adults living in Nashville, Tennessee, USA were represented among the donors. CD4+ T cells were enriched through magnetic negative selection, after which naive cells were positively selected on CD45RA and the remaining negative fraction served as the memory subset. After blood collection by leukapheresis, PBMCs were isolated using Ficoll-Histopaque density gradient centrifugation and then cryopreserved in the vapor phase of liquid nitrogen. Analytical flow cytometry was used to check the purity and quantity of every magnetically sorted T cell population. Each sorted fraction had its genomic DNA isolated and then quantified by UV absorbance on a Nanodrop 2000c.

Using the deep immunoSEQ assay, multiplex PCR amplified TCR CDR3 regions from genomic DNA. Extracted genomic DNA from each cell subset was spread evenly across all wells of several immunoSEQ 96-well plates, with each plate serving as a replicate. For sorted subsets, each replicate PCR was loaded with approximately 190 ng genomic DNA, equivalent to roughly 30,000 T cell genomes. Purified libraries were quantified with a Qubit 3.0 fluorometer, sized on a Bioanalyzer 2100, and re-quantified with the KAPA Library Quantification kit. Each immunoSEQ 96-well plate was sequenced on its own single-read 150-cycle Illumina NextSeq 550 flow cell. The paper's processing steps were these. Because only junctional sequences without quality scores were contained in the immunoSEQ output, filtering matching that applied to full-length reads could not be performed. Sequences were annotated with PyIR, a Python wrapper for IgBLAST v1.9, using IMGT germline references to assign V/J genes and CDR3. Reads with weak V/J assignments (E-value above 1e-6), missing CDR3, stop codons, out-of-frame junctions, or ambiguous translated residues were removed. V3J clonotypes were defined as sequences sharing an identical inferred V gene, J gene, and CDR3 amino acid sequence. The percentage overlap between two repertoires was calculated by dividing the number of shared unique clonotypes by the size of the smaller repertoire. Repertoire richness was assessed with RTK rarefaction, the Chao1 estimator, and Recon v2.1 estimates of unobserved clonotypes. For all TCRbeta clonotypes obtained by the gDNA method from a handful of donors, generation probabilities were computed with OLGA. As stored in TCRdb, this immuneACCESS dataset retains in-frame rearrangements with V and J assigned. A fraction of the clones does not appear; measured against another copy, unresolved V genes explain less than half of the discrepancy, and the remainder lacks a known reason. V, J and clone size reflect that table, while D and trimming were determined from the DNA. The sample records about 1 million clones, around 74% of which are singletons. The top ten clonotypes cover approximately 1.5% of the sample.

The CDR3 covers 15 residues, taking in both the cysteine and the phenylalanine. Left in the record is the CDR3 DNA by itself, 45 bases read in frame from the first base. The germline V gene sets CDR1 to SGHVS and CDR2 to FNYEAQ. This entry is derived from a study of shared clonotypes between healthy human individuals (dated by TCRdb to 2019 to 2021). Turning to the overall study: The cohort comprised two women and a few men aged 18 to 49 years. For each donor, CD4 naive and CD4 memory were each run on three plates, CD8 naive on two plates, and CD8 memory on one plate. The study deeply sequenced blood TCR repertoires of about five healthy adults to estimate repertoire size and the extent of clonotype sharing between individuals. Libraries were prepared and TCR repertoires were sequenced by different laboratories using diverse techniques, in order to increase sequencing depth and limit assay-specific biases. Per donor, leukapheresis produced somewhere between about 0.85 and 8.9 billion PBMCs. Findings and caveats that apply to the study as a whole: Incomplete sequencing was indicated by rarefaction of sorted-subset datasets, despite the large sequencing depth. Because the study included a small number of donors, the genetic and exposure-history diversity represented was limited. Pairwise subsampling indicated that sequencing depth was expected to affect the degree of clonotype sharing among donors. Sampling was limited to blood, and TCR repertoires in tissue likely differ from TCR repertoires in blood. Larger estimated clonotype richness was generally found for naive subsets than for memory subsets. Higher generation probabilities were observed for clonotypes shared by all four sorted-subset donors than for non-shared clonotypes. About 4.5% of naive CD4, 3.5% of naive CD8, 2% to 2.5% of memory CD4, and about 0.4% of memory CD8 clonotypes were shared across a few donors.

This sequence originates from a man aged 18 to 29 in good health. The specimen was memory CD4+ T cells sorted from blood. The meaning of the sample's cell subset or site label: CD45RA-negative fraction. The chain uses TRBV7-6 and TRBJ1-1; 7 central bases correspond to TRBD1. The nucleotide sequence is TGCGCCAGCAGCTACCGACAGGGCGGGAACACTGAAGCTTTCTTT. Translation gives CASSYRQGGNTEAFF.